A single sample gave rise to the 8 T cell receptor beta chains below, sequenced in a study of shared clonotypes between healthy human individuals. Using immunoSEQ multiplex PCR, the repertoire was profiled, and TCRdb retains in-frame clones only, with some absent. The table has some 530,000 clones, 81% seen once. The specimen sequenced was PBMCs. The source of these receptors is a middle-aged woman in good health. Some clones in this sample may be carry-over from other donors' samples.

The CDR3 region is CSVPEGGTSGDYNEQFF. In nucleotides, the CDR3 is TGCAGCGTGCCAGAAGGTGGGACTAGCGGGGATTACAATGAGCAGTTCTTC. This chain uses TRBV29-1 with TRBJ2-1; 13 bases are shared with TRBD2. From germline, CDR1 is SQVTM and CDR2 ANQGSEA. This CDR3 contains 17 residues. The J segment lost 4 bases and the V segment lost 6 bases, leaving 12 bases of the junction unmatched.

This rearrangement joins TRBV7-2 to TRBJ2-5, with D tentatively TRBD1 or TRBD2 (6 bases each). V was cut by 4 bases and J by 5 bases, with 20 bases left in between. This CDR3 spans 16 amino acids. CDR1 SGHTA and CDR2 FQGNSA come from the germline V gene. CDR3 DNA: TGTGCCAGCAGCTCAGCGGAATGGGGGGCCCGGGAGACCCAGTACTTC. Translating gives CASSSAEWGARETQYF.

This clone was counted only a few times. Here the CDR3 DNA reads TGTGCCAGCAGCCACCCCTTAGCGGGAGTGGACGGGGAGCTGTTTTTT. Translated, it gives CASSHPLAGVDGELFF. The chain joins TRBV7-6 to TRBJ2-2, with 9 bases lining up with TRBD2. The J segment lost 7 bases and the V segment lost 5 bases, leaving 11 bases of the junction unmatched. The CDR3 spans 16 residues. CDR1 and CDR2 from the germline V gene are SGHVS and FNYEAQ.

There are a few counts of this clone. The chain employs TRBV5-1 and TRBJ2-1, with D perhaps assigned TRBD1 or TRBD2 (6 bases each). CDR3 size: 16 residues. Trimming removed 0 bases at V and 6 bases at J, with 16 bases between. Per the germline V gene, CDR1 is SGHRS and CDR2 is YFSETQ. CDR3 amino acids: CASSLAQGTPPNEQFF. Here the CDR3 DNA reads TGCGCCAGCAGCTTGGCCCAGGGGACTCCACCCAATGAGCAGTTCTTC. Based on the CDR3 plus reference TRBV5-1 and TRBJ2-1, the full variable domain is KAGVTQTPRYLIKTRGQQVTLSCSPISGHRSVSWYQQTPGQGLQFLFEYFSETQRNKGNFPGRFSGRQFSNSRSEMNVSTLELGDSALYLCASSLAQGTPPNEQFFGPGTRLTVL.

About this clone itself: A read error likely explains this, since a far larger clone differs by one base. Within the sample, other DNA sequences also encode this same CDR3. The chain combines TRBV7-9 with TRBJ1-2; tentatively, D is TRBD1 (6 bases). The V gene's germline CDR1 is SEHNR and CDR2 FQNEAQ (reference sequence). This CDR3 region has 14 residues. The CDR3 reads CASSLATGYYGYTF. In nucleotides, the CDR3 is TGTGCCAGCAGCCTAGCTACAGGGTACTATGGCTACACCTTC.

The chain combines TRBV29-1 with TRBJ2-5; perhaps TRBD1 as D (6 bases). CDR3 length: 14 residues. Germline V CDR1 and CDR2: SQVTM, ANQGSEA. Trimming stripped 2 bases from V and 5 bases from J, with 15 bases between. The CDR3: CSVERGGGRETQYF. In nucleotides, the CDR3 is TGCAGCGTTGAAAGAGGGGGTGGAAGGGAGACCCAGTACTTC.

The V and J genes are TRBV7-9 and TRBJ1-2; D call uncertain. From germline, CDR1 is SEHNR and CDR2 FQNEAQ (reference sequence). The V end was cut by 4 bases, the J end by 3 bases, with 12 bases between. This CDR3 comprises 14 residues. The CDR3 sequence: CASSYDWSYYGYTF. For the CDR3, the DNA is TGTGCCAGCAGCTACGACTGGTCTTACTATGGCTACACCTTC.

This clone was detected ten times or more. The gene calls are TRBV6-5 and TRBJ2-2, with D hard to call. V dropped 9 bases and J dropped 2 bases, with 13 bases sitting between them. CDR3 length: 14 residues. Germline assignment: CDR1 MNHEY and CDR2 SVGAGI. The CDR3 DNA reads TGTGCCAGTCGGCGACATACAAACACCGGGGAGCTGTTTTTT. The encoded protein is CASRRHTNTGELFF.